These 13 T cell receptor beta chains originate from one sample sequenced in a study of vaccination effects on CD4 cells after COVID-19. Assay used: immunoSEQ multiplex PCR; TCRdb lists only in-frame clones, some missing. The sample has tens of thousands of clones; just under 80% are singletons. Antigens of these TCRs are unknown. Expansion of antigen-specific CD4+ T cells with viral peptide pools was carried out by the ViraFEST assay before sequencing. Culture lasted over 9 days before CD4+ T cell isolation. Recipients of the vaccine had no prior SARS-CoV-2 infection and negative nucleocapsid antibodies. This material consisted of CD4+ T cells from PBMCs cultured with HCoV-OC43 spike peptides, taken before COVID-19 vaccination. This sample's subset: HCoV-OC43 spike overlapping peptide pool stimulation. These receptors originate from a human donor who received a COVID-19 vaccine.

The J gene is TRBJ2-1, the V gene TRBV19, with 9 bases lining up with TRBD1. With V trimmed by 4 bases and J by 5 bases, 6 bases remained unmatched. The CDR3 length is 15 residues. Germline CDR1 reads LNHDA; CDR2 reads SQIVND (reference sequence). CDR3: CASSKDRGANNEQFF. CDR3 in DNA: TGTGCCAGTAGTAAGGACAGGGGCGCGAACAATGAGCAGTTCTTC. The full variable domain, with the rest looked up from reference TRBV19 and TRBJ2-1, is DGGITQSPKYLFRKEGQNVTLSCEQNLNHDAMYWYRQDPGQGLRLIYYSQIVNDFQKGDIAEGYSVSREKKESFPLTVTSAQKNPTAFYLCASSKDRGANNEQFFGPGTRLTVL.

The rearrangement uses TRBV10-3 and TRBJ2-1; D could derive from TRBD1 or TRBD2 (5 bases each). Germline loops: CDR1 ENHRY, CDR2 SYGVKD. The CDR3 totals 14 residues. Trimming removed 2 bases from V and 9 bases from J, with 14 bases in between. This chain's CDR3 is CAISEGGSGTEQFF. CDR3 in DNA: TGTGCCATCAGTGAGGGGGGAAGTGGCACTGAGCAGTTCTTC.

The CDR3 DNA sequence: TGCGCCAGCAGCTTGGCCAGGGAAGAGGGCTACACCTTC. Translating it yields CASSLAREEGYTF. The chain links TRBV5-1 to TRBJ1-2, with D tentatively TRBD1 (5 bases). The CDR3 covers 13 residues. Germline values: CDR1 SGHRS, CDR2 YFSETQ. V gave up 0 bases and J gave up 8 bases, with 11 bases separating them.

CDR3 sequence: CASSPSPGANQPQHF. The CDR3 DNA reads TGTGCCAGCTCACCGTCCCCCGGGGCTAATCAGCCCCAGCATTTT. The chain uses TRBV18 and TRBJ1-5, with D possibly being TRBD1 (5 bases). CDR3 size: 15 residues. Trimming shortened V by 3 bases and J by 4 bases, and 13 bases separated the two germline ends. Per germline, CDR1 KGHSH and CDR2 LQKENI.

The gene calls are TRBV30 and TRBJ1-1, with D unresolved. V was clipped by 1 base and J by 2 bases, with 5 bases between them. The germline V gene encodes CDR1 GTSNPN and CDR2 SVGIG (reference sequence). This CDR3 region has 12 residues. CDR3 loop: CAWSGDNTEAFF. CDR3 coding DNA: TGTGCCTGGAGTGGCGATAACACTGAAGCTTTCTTT.

The chain recombines TRBV27 with TRBJ2-3; 14 bases are a match to TRBD2. CDR1 is MNHEY, CDR2 SMNVEV, per germline (reference sequence). Trimming removed 8 bases from V and 0 bases from J; junction bases left unmatched: 10. The CDR3 is 18 amino acids. CDR3 region: CASRGLAGGPSSTDTQYF. The CDR3 DNA sequence: TGTGCCAGCCGCGGACTAGCGGGGGGTCCATCTAGCACAGATACGCAGTATTTT.

The chain joins TRBV7-6 to TRBJ2-1, with TRBD2 matching over 10 bases. The CDR3 runs to 16 residues. V lost 5 bases to trimming and J lost 8 bases; unmatched junction nucleotides: 12. Germline V lookup: CDR1 SGHVS, CDR2 FNYEAQ. The CDR3 reads CASSTQAGGIVDEQFF. The CDR3 region has the DNA TGTGCCAGCAGCACCCAAGCGGGGGGGATTGTTGATGAGCAGTTCTTC.

This clone came up a few times. J is TRBJ2-2 and V is TRBV4-3, with 8 positions matching TRBD1. The V gene's germline CDR1 is LGHNA and CDR2 YSLEER. V lost 1 base and J lost 4; bases outside the gene matches: 2. There are 15 residues in the CDR3. The CDR3 coding sequence is TGCGCCAGCAGCCAAGGGACAGGGCTCACCGGGGAGCTGTTTTTT. Translated, it gives CASSQGTGLTGELFF.

This chain connects TRBV30 to TRBJ2-1, with TRBD1 identical over 8 bases. With V trimmed by 6 bases and J by 11 bases, 12 bases remained unmatched. Per the germline V gene, CDR1 is GTSNPN and CDR2 is SVGIG (reference sequence). This CDR3 spans 13 amino acids. CDR3 in amino acids: CACTRQGKGKQFF. CDR3 nucleotide sequence: TGTGCCTGTACTAGACAGGGGAAGGGAAAGCAGTTCTTC.

The chain couples TRBV7-2 to TRBJ2-5, with D possibly being TRBD2 (6 bases). Between the trimmed V and J ends, which lost 1 base and 4 bases, there was a span of 19 bases. The CDR3 is 17 residues long. Germline-derived CDR1 and CDR2 are SGHTA and FQGNSA. This CDR3 reads CASSLVAAAYPSETQYF. CDR3 sequence (DNA): TGTGCCAGCAGCTTAGTAGCGGCGGCCTACCCTTCAGAGACCCAGTACTTC.

This rearrangement joins TRBV5-5 to TRBJ2-2, with 10 bases aligning to TRBD2. This CDR3 comprises 16 residues. V lost 2 bases, J lost 2 bases, and 3 bases stayed unmatched. Per germline, CDR1 SGHKS and CDR2 YYEKEE (reference sequence). CDR3 residues: CASSFSGGSNTGELFF. Written as DNA, the CDR3 is TGTGCCAGCAGCTTTAGCGGGGGGAGCAACACCGGGGAGCTGTTTTTT.

The CDR3 nucleotides are TGCGCCAGCAGCGACGGGGCCCAAGAGACCCAGTACTTC. Its translation: CASSDGAQETQYF. The rearrangement links TRBV5-1 to TRBJ2-5; D may correspond to TRBD1 or TRBD2 (5 bases each). This CDR3 comprises 13 residues. Per germline, CDR1 SGHRS and CDR2 YFSETQ. V was pared by 4 bases and J by 1 base, with 8 bases between.

The chain is built from TRBV24-1 and TRBJ2-4, with D hard to call. CDR3 length: 16 residues. Trimming took 3 bases from V and 2 from J, leaving 13 bases between them. Germline V gene sequence: CDR1 KGHDR, CDR2 SFDVKD. CDR3 bases: TGTGCCACCAGTGATGGTGCCTTGGGGTCCAAAAACATTCAGTACTTC. As protein: CATSDGALGSKNIQYF.